This T cell receptor (beta chain) came from a study of T cells after yellow fever vaccination. After removal of 4 bases from V and 5 bases from J, the junction contained 4 bases not matched to a gene. Per the germline V gene, CDR1 is ENHRY and CDR2 is SYGVKD. The CDR3 covers 14 residues. TCRdb re-called the 5' RACE reads through MiXCR, storing one row per CDR3 protein. Here the sample spans some 560,000 distinct CDR3 sequences, over 15% being singletons. The chain carries TRBV10-3 and TRBJ2-1, with 8 bases that match TRBD2. The TCR was taken from a man aged 30 to 39 who received the YFV17D yellow fever vaccine. Sequences were derived from PBMCs, sampled 15 days after the yellow fever booster vaccination. The CDR3 nucleotides are TGTGCCATCAGTGGGACTAGCAGCGACAATGAGCAGTTCTTC. As protein: CAISGTSSDNEQFF.